This T cell receptor beta chain was observed in a study of human T cells and chemical hapten exposure. Study overall: An approximately 2 cm by approximately 2 cm inner upper arm patch received 2% DPC for sensitization. The study, taken as a whole, reports: Compared with pre-sensitization or healthy control sets, expanded TCRs clustered more.

Individual cDNA molecules received unique molecular identifiers in the library. MiXCR was run by TCRdb on the RACE reads, yielding one entry per CDR3 protein. Here the sample spans about 80,000 distinct CDR3 sequences, around 7% being singletons. Comment on this clonotype: Its antigen is as yet unknown.

Described time point: patch test 1, 2 weeks after DPC sensitization. This sample's treatment: therapeutic diphenylcyclopropenone sensitization with weekly scalp DPC. Sample donors consisted of patients with alopecia, aged 18 to 70 years, who were suitable for DPC. The clonotype was recovered from a woman under 40 with alopecia areata. Some clones in this sample may be carry-over from other donors' samples. Sequenced material: whole blood, taken in connection with sensitization to the hapten diphenylcyclopropenone (DPC).

CDR3 sequence (DNA): TGTGCCAGCAGTGACGGCGGTGGCACCGGGGAGCTGTTTTTT. Its translation: CASSDGGGTGELFF. V and J are TRBV2 and TRBJ2-2; D uncertain. Per the germline V gene, CDR1 is SNHLY and CDR2 is FYNNEI. The V and J ends lost 3 bases and 4 bases respectively, with 9 bases between them. The CDR3 is 14 residues long. Filled out from reference TRBV2 and TRBJ2-2, the complete variable domain reads EPEVTQTPSHQVTQMGQEVILRCVPISNHLYFYWYRQILGQKVEFLVSFYNNEISEKSEIFDDQFSVERPDGSNFTLKIRSTKLEDSAMYFCASSDGGGTGELFFGEGSRLTVL.